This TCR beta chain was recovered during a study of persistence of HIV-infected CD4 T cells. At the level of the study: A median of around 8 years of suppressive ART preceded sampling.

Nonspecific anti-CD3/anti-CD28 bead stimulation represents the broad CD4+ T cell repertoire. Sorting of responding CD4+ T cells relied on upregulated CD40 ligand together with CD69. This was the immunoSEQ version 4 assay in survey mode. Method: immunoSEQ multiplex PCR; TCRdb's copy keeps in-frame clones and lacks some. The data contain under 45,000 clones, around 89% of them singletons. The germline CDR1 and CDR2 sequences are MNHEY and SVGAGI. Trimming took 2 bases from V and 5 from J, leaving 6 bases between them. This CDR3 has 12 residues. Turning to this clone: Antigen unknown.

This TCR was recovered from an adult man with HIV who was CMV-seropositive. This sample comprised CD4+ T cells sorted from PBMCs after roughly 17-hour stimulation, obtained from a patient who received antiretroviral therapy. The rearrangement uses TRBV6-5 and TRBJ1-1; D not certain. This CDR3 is CASSYGQTEAFF. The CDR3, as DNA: TGTGCCAGCAGTTACGGGCAGACTGAAGCTTTCTTT.